The text below deals with one TCR beta chain. The data were obtained in a study of healthy donors' naive CD4 and CD8 T cells. The ends were cut back, 5 bases at V and 3 bases at J, with 14 bases in the middle. The CDR3 has 13 amino acids. Germline CDR1 and CDR2: SQVTM and ANQGSEA. TCR libraries were built from approximately 0.45 ug of total RNA by linear amplification. TCRdb fed the reads into MiXCR, producing one record per CDR3 protein. The repertoire holds roughly 200,000 distinct CDR3 sequences, with about four fifths as singletons. The source is a pool of human donors in good health; the sample pools cells from several healthy donors. The chain uses TRBV29-1 and TRBJ2-7; possibly TRBD1 for D (6 bases). The source material was naive CD4+ and CD8+ T cells sorted from blood, pooled from several donors. The CDR3, as DNA: TGCAGCGTTCCCTCCGGACAGCTCTACGAGCAGTACTTC. Translation: CSVPSGQLYEQYF.